This TCR beta chain was sequenced in a study of blood T cell repertoires in COVID-19. Study-wide context: Nucleic acid was either cDNA or gDNA, and it came from T cells, B-cell-depleted T cells, or PBMCs.

As originally analysed: Cell counts per sample came from amplifying reference gene primers. Profiling relied on immunoSEQ multiplex PCR, and the TCRdb table lists in-frame clones only, not all of them. The D gene and trimming were derived from the DNA, and the V and J assignments and clone size from that table. The sample records about 150,000 clones, about 86% being singletons. This CDR3 is built from 14 residues. Germline V gene sequence: CDR1 SEHNR, CDR2 FQNEAQ (reference sequence). V dropped 1 base and J dropped 0 bases, with 7 bases sitting between them. This clone has ten or more counts. At the DNA level, this CDR3 is encoded by other sequences in the same sample as well. Adults between about 18 and 95 years of age took part from fewer than 30 US areas. The study counted Cohort 3 donors as recovered given two negative PCRs, clearance, or symptom resolution.

The chain combines TRBV7-9 with TRBJ2-7; D is perhaps TRBD2 (6 bases). The TCR comes from a man aged 45-65 years who had recovered from COVID-19. What was sequenced was PBMCs or T cells enriched from blood (not recorded which). Written as DNA, the CDR3 is TGTGCCAGCAGCTTAGTGGGGGGCTCCTACGAGCAGTACTTC. Protein sequence: CASSLVGGSYEQYF.